This TCR beta chain was obtained from a study of blood T cell repertoires in COVID-19. Across the study: Sample material is recorded as cDNA or gDNA derived from T cells, B-cell-depleted T cells, or PBMCs.

Participants, about 18 to 100 years old, spanned 25 or so US areas. Participant reports of clinical history set cohort assignment. Recovered participants had two consecutive negative NP/OP PCR tests, healthcare professional clearance, or symptom resolution. The data were produced by immunoSEQ multiplex PCR, yet TCRdb's version contains in-frame clones alone and is incomplete. Of 200,000 to 250,000 clones in the sample, approximately 90% were seen once. Sequenced material: PBMCs or T cells enriched from blood (not recorded which). The clonotype comes from a man aged 30 to 39 who had recovered from COVID-19.

The CDR3 here is CASSQDPGQGLYGYTF. CDR3 bases: TGTGCCAGCAGCCAAGACCCGGGACAGGGCTTATATGGCTACACCTTC. This sequence joins TRBV3-1 (or the pseudogene TRBV3-2) and TRBJ1-2; TRBD1 aligns across 9 bases. This CDR3 has 16 amino acids. Germline trimming cut 0 bases from V and 5 bases from J; bases unmatched to any gene: 7. Per the germline V gene, CDR1 is LGHDT and CDR2 is YNNKEL (reference sequence).